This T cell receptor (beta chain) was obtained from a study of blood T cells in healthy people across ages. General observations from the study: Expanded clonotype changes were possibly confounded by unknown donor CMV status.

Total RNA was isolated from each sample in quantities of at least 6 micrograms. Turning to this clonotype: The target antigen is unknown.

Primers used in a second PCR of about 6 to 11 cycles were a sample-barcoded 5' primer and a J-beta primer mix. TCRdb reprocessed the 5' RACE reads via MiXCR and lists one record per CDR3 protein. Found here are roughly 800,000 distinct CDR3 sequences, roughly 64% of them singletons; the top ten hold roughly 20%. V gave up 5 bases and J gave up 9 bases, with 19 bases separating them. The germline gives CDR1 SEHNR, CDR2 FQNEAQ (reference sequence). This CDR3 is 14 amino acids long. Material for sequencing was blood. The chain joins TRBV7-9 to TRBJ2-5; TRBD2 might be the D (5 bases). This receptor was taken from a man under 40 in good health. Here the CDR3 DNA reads TGTGCCAGCAGCCTGGAGGAGGAGTTGGAGTCCCAGTACTTC. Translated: CASSLEEELESQYF.